These T cell receptor beta chains were read from a single sample in a study of regulatory T cells in long-lasting Graves disease. TCRdb re-analysed the multiplex PCR reads in MiXCR, keeping a single row per CDR3 protein. The sample shows approximately 400,000 distinct CDR3 sequences, 12% of them seen only once. These data also featured in a second study, about T cells in Graves' hyperthyroidism and ophthalmopathy.

Sequenced material: peripheral blood mononuclear cells (PBMCs), taken at new diagnosis, from a patient treated with antithyroid drugs. Receptors were obtained from a woman aged 18-30 years with Graves disease. Both conserved end residues are part of each CDR3. D genes are given only for firm matches. Clone size is stated in some rows and not others, as once, few, many or a class when expanded.

CDR3aa: CSAIRDSSYDEQFF; CDR3nt: TGCAGTGCTATCCGGGACAGCTCCTACGATGAGCAGTTCTTC; abundance: once; v_gene: TRBV20-1; j_gene: TRBJ2-1; d_gene: TRBD1
CDR3aa: CASSVAMSGNTIYF; CDR3nt: TGTGCCAGCAGCGTAGCGATGTCCGGAAACACCATATATTTT; abundance: few; v_gene: TRBV9; j_gene: TRBJ1-3; d_gene: NA
CDR3aa: CSASPFRDYPYNEQFF; CDR3nt: TGCAGTGCTAGCCCCTTCCGGGACTACCCCTACAATGAGCAGTTCTTC; abundance: many; v_gene: TRBV20-1; j_gene: TRBJ2-1; d_gene: TRBD2
CDR3aa: CASSQDWRQGVGNEQFF; CDR3nt: TGCGCCAGCAGCCAAGACTGGCGACAGGGGGTGGGCAATGAGCAGTTCTTC; abundance: NA; v_gene: TRBV4-3; j_gene: TRBJ2-1; d_gene: TRBD1
CDR3aa: CASTTMVAAYGYTF; CDR3nt: TGTGCCAGCACCACTATGGTGGCAGCGTATGGCTACACCTTC; abundance: NA; v_gene: TRBV6-1; j_gene: TRBJ1-2; d_gene: NA
CDR3aa: CASSLAGTHYEQYF; CDR3nt: TGTGCCAGCAGCTTAGCCGGGACACACTACGAGCAGTACTTC; abundance: many; v_gene: TRBV7-2; j_gene: TRBJ2-7; d_gene: NA
CDR3aa: CASSPRGFLHEQFF; CDR3nt: TGTGCCAGCAGCCCTAGGGGGTTCCTCCATGAGCAGTTCTTC; abundance: NA; v_gene: TRBV28; j_gene: TRBJ2-1; d_gene: NA
CDR3aa: CASSQEQGGTGELFF; CDR3nt: TGCGCCAGCAGCCAAGAACAGGGAGGGACCGGGGAGCTGTTTTTT; abundance: many; v_gene: TRBV4-3; j_gene: TRBJ2-2; d_gene: NA
CDR3aa: CASRSTSSTKAFF; CDR3nt: TGTGCCAGCAGGAGCACGTCGAGTACAAAAGCTTTCTTT; abundance: many; v_gene: TRBV12-3/TRBV12-4; j_gene: TRBJ1-1; d_gene: NA
CDR3aa: CSARDPLGLNEKLFF; CDR3nt: TGCAGTGCTAGAGACCCTCTGGGACTCAATGAAAAACTGTTTTTT; abundance: many; v_gene: TRBV20-1; j_gene: TRBJ1-4; d_gene: NA
CDR3aa: CSARAPSGRGNGEQFF; CDR3nt: TGCAGTGCTAGAGCACCAAGCGGGAGAGGGAACGGTGAGCAGTTCTTC; abundance: few; v_gene: TRBV20-1; j_gene: TRBJ2-1; d_gene: TRBD2
CDR3aa: CASSYRGPYYEQYF; CDR3nt: TGTGCCAGCAGTTACCGGGGTCCATACTACGAGCAGTACTTC; abundance: many; v_gene: TRBV6-2/TRBV6-3; j_gene: TRBJ2-7; d_gene: NA
CDR3aa: CASSVQAGWGKNIQYF; CDR3nt: TGTGCCAGCAGCGTGCAAGCGGGATGGGGCAAAAACATTCAGTACTTC; abundance: many; v_gene: TRBV9; j_gene: TRBJ2-4; d_gene: TRBD2
CDR3aa: CASSLAGQLMNTEAFF; CDR3nt: TGCGCCAGCAGCTTGGCTGGACAGTTAATGAACACTGAAGCTTTCTTT; abundance: many; v_gene: TRBV5-1; j_gene: TRBJ1-1; d_gene: NA
CDR3aa: CSARGDRLNTEAFF; CDR3nt: TGCAGTGCTAGGGGGGACAGGTTGAACACTGAAGCTTTCTTT; abundance: NA; v_gene: TRBV20-1; j_gene: TRBJ1-1; d_gene: TRBD1
CDR3aa: CSAIPPLLAVLPYEQYF; CDR3nt: TGCAGTGCTATCCCCCCTTTGCTAGCGGTCCTCCCGTACGAGCAGTACTTC; abundance: NA; v_gene: TRBV20-1; j_gene: TRBJ2-7; d_gene: TRBD2
CDR3aa: CASSLTPSRLYGYTF; CDR3nt: TGTGCCAGCAGCCTAACCCCCAGTCGCCTCTATGGCTACACCTTC; abundance: many; v_gene: TRBV11-2; j_gene: TRBJ1-2; d_gene: NA
CDR3aa: CAWSYTGAAPEAFF; CDR3nt: TGTGCCTGGAGCTACACAGGTGCCGCTCCCGAAGCTTTCTTT; abundance: many; v_gene: TRBV30; j_gene: TRBJ1-1; d_gene: NA
CDR3aa: CAISESYRGPKDTEAFF; CDR3nt: TGTGCCATCAGTGAGTCGTACAGGGGGCCTAAGGACACTGAAGCTTTCTTT; abundance: few; v_gene: TRBV10-3; j_gene: TRBJ1-1; d_gene: TRBD1
CDR3aa: CASSEFGGVYGYTF; CDR3nt: TGTGCCAGCAGTGAATTTGGAGGGGTCTATGGCTACACCTTC; abundance: many; v_gene: TRBV6-1; j_gene: TRBJ1-2; d_gene: NA
CDR3aa: CASSGLTGPNTGELFF; CDR3nt: TGTGCCAGCAGCGGACTCACAGGGCCGAACACCGGGGAGCTGTTTTTT; abundance: many; v_gene: TRBV6-1; j_gene: TRBJ2-2; d_gene: NA
CDR3aa: CASSNMGGNEQFF; CDR3nt: TGTGCCAGTAGTAATATGGGGGGCAATGAGCAGTTCTTC; abundance: NA; v_gene: TRBV19; j_gene: TRBJ2-1; d_gene: NA
CDR3aa: CASSLKGGYGYTF; CDR3nt: TGTGCCAGCAGTTTAAAAGGGGGCTATGGCTACACCTTC; abundance: NA; v_gene: TRBV27; j_gene: TRBJ1-2; d_gene: NA
CDR3aa: CASSYSSVGQPQHF; CDR3nt: TGTGCCAGCAGTTACTCTTCGGTGGGGCAGCCCCAGCATTTT; abundance: many; v_gene: TRBV6-9; j_gene: TRBJ1-5; d_gene: NA
CDR3aa: CSVRPSGGQETQYF; CDR3nt: TGCAGCGTTCGGCCTAGCGGGGGGCAAGAGACCCAGTACTTC; abundance: few; v_gene: TRBV29-1; j_gene: TRBJ2-5; d_gene: TRBD2
CDR3aa: CASRSETEYNSPLHF; CDR3nt: TGTGCCAGCAGGTCGGAGACAGAGTATAATTCACCCCTCCACTTT; abundance: many; v_gene: TRBV12-3/TRBV12-4; j_gene: TRBJ1-6; d_gene: NA
CDR3aa: CSADHRGRGGYTF; CDR3nt: TGCAGTGCTGACCACAGGGGGCGAGGTGGCTACACCTTC; abundance: NA; v_gene: TRBV20-1; j_gene: TRBJ1-2; d_gene: TRBD1
CDR3aa: CASSQEAGGAAGYTF; CDR3nt: TGCGCCAGCAGCCAAGAGGCCGGGGGGGCGGCTGGCTACACCTTC; abundance: NA; v_gene: TRBV4-3; j_gene: TRBJ1-2; d_gene: NA
CDR3aa: CASSLKGLATNEKLFF; CDR3nt: TGTGCCAGCAGTTTAAAGGGCCTTGCAACTAATGAAAAACTGTTTTTT; abundance: many; v_gene: TRBV28; j_gene: TRBJ1-4; d_gene: NA
CDR3aa: CASRSIQETQYF; CDR3nt: TGTGCCAGCAGATCTATCCAAGAGACCCAGTACTTC; abundance: many; v_gene: TRBV6-1; j_gene: TRBJ2-5; d_gene: NA
CDR3aa: CASSQAASRRFF; CDR3nt: TGCGCCAGCAGCCAAGCGGCTAGCAGGCGGTTCTTC; abundance: NA; v_gene: TRBV7-3; j_gene: TRBJ2-1; d_gene: NA
CDR3aa: CASSPFRGQRTEAFF; CDR3nt: TGTGCCAGCAGCCCTTTCCGGGGACAGCGAACTGAAGCTTTCTTT; abundance: many; v_gene: TRBV7-9; j_gene: TRBJ1-1; d_gene: TRBD1
CDR3aa: CASSLGPGVNEKLFF; CDR3nt: TGCGCCAGCAGCTTGGGTCCGGGAGTCAATGAAAAACTGTTTTTT; abundance: few; v_gene: TRBV5-1; j_gene: TRBJ1-4; d_gene: NA
CDR3aa: CASRRRGQPQHF; CDR3nt: TGTGCCAGTCGGAGGCGGGGTCAGCCCCAGCATTTT; abundance: few; v_gene: TRBV19; j_gene: TRBJ1-5; d_gene: NA
CDR3aa: CASSLEEGGWQFF; CDR3nt: TGTGCCAGCAGCTTAGAGGAAGGTGGTTGGCAGTTCTTC; abundance: many; v_gene: TRBV7-2; j_gene: TRBJ2-1; d_gene: NA
CDR3aa: CASRPRTGRYGYTF; CDR3nt: TGTGCCAGCAGACCGAGGACAGGACGCTATGGCTACACCTTC; abundance: NA; v_gene: TRBV5-6; j_gene: TRBJ1-2; d_gene: TRBD1
CDR3aa: CASSWGGGEYTQYF; CDR3nt: TGTGCCAGCAGTTGGGGCGGGGGGGAATATACGCAGTATTTT; abundance: NA; v_gene: TRBV27; j_gene: TRBJ2-3; d_gene: TRBD2
CDR3aa: CASSERGQRSYNEQFF; CDR3nt: TGTGCCAGCAGTGAAAGGGGACAAAGGTCCTACAATGAGCAGTTCTTC; abundance: many; v_gene: TRBV2; j_gene: TRBJ2-1; d_gene: NA
CDR3aa: CASSLWASSYNEQFF; CDR3nt: TGTGCCAGCAGTTTATGGGCAAGTTCCTACAATGAGCAGTTCTTC; abundance: NA; v_gene: TRBV27; j_gene: TRBJ2-1; d_gene: NA
CDR3aa: CASSFKQTTDTQYF; CDR3nt: TGTGCCAGCAGCTTTAAACAGACCACAGATACGCAGTATTTT; abundance: NA; v_gene: TRBV7-8; j_gene: TRBJ2-3; d_gene: NA
CDR3aa: CASRGQGRNYGYTF; CDR3nt: TGTGCCAGCAGGGGGCAGGGGCGAAATTATGGCTACACCTTC; abundance: many; v_gene: TRBV27; j_gene: TRBJ1-2; d_gene: NA
CDR3aa: CASSSTGTYTEAFF; CDR3nt: TGTGCCAGCAGCTCTACAGGGACTTACACTGAAGCTTTCTTT; abundance: many; v_gene: TRBV7-3; j_gene: TRBJ1-1; d_gene: NA
CDR3aa: CASSQDVGFYGYTF; CDR3nt: TGCGCCAGCAGCCAAGATGTGGGTTTCTATGGCTACACCTTC; abundance: few; v_gene: TRBV4-1; j_gene: TRBJ1-2; d_gene: NA
CDR3aa: CASSFTTGENYEQYF; CDR3nt: TGTGCCAGCAGTTTTACGACAGGGGAGAACTACGAGCAGTACTTC; abundance: many; v_gene: TRBV27; j_gene: TRBJ2-7; d_gene: TRBD1
CDR3aa: CSARDRRHTIYF; CDR3nt: TGCAGTGCTAGAGATCGAAGGCACACCATATATTTT; abundance: NA; v_gene: TRBV20-1; j_gene: TRBJ1-3; d_gene: NA
CDR3aa: CASSTGRAYSNEQFF; CDR3nt: TGCGCCAGCAGTACAGGGAGGGCCTATAGCAATGAGCAGTTCTTC; abundance: many; v_gene: TRBV5-1; j_gene: TRBJ2-1; d_gene: NA
CDR3aa: CASNGLFGGTGELFF; CDR3nt: TGTGCCAGCAACGGACTATTTGGGGGCACCGGGGAGCTGTTTTTT; abundance: few; v_gene: TRBV2; j_gene: TRBJ2-2; d_gene: NA